Listed here are 30 T cell receptor beta chains from one sample, sequenced in a study of shared clonotypes between healthy human individuals. Using immunoSEQ multiplex PCR, the repertoire was profiled, and TCRdb retains in-frame clones only, with some absent. The sample holds 2,500,000 or so clones, 85% to 95% seen once. Sequenced sample: naive CD4+ T cells from PBMCs. Subset denoted: CD45RA+ positively selected. These receptors were obtained from a young man in good health. Some clones in this sample may be carry-over from other donors' samples.

The rearrangement joins TRBV4-3 to TRBJ2-3; D might be TRBD1 (6 bases). V was shortened by 4 bases and J by 5 bases, with 16 bases between the two germline ends. The CDR3 contains 15 residues. Germline-derived CDR1 and CDR2 are LGHNA and YSLEER. The CDR3 sequence: CASSPGQIRGDTQYF. Written as DNA, the CDR3 is TGCGCCAGCAGCCCCGGACAGATCCGAGGAGATACGCAGTATTTT.

The V and J genes are TRBV7-2 and TRBJ2-5; 11 bases are a match to TRBD2. CDR3 length: 17 amino acids. After removal of 2 bases from V and 3 bases from J, the junction contained 8 bases not matched to a gene. CDR1 and CDR2 (germline): SGHTA, FQGNSA. CDR3 loop: CASSLLLTSGVKETQYF. CDR3 nucleotide sequence: TGTGCCAGCAGCTTATTGCTGACTAGCGGGGTTAAAGAGACCCAGTACTTC.

V gene TRBV4-2 combines with J gene TRBJ2-3, with TRBD2 matching over 9 bases. Germline V gene sequence: CDR1 LGHNA, CDR2 YNFKEQ. J was trimmed by 3 bases and V by 4 bases; bases with no gene match: 11. CDR3 size: 17 residues. The CDR3 reads CASSPEPGLAGTDTQYF. The CDR3 DNA is TGTGCCAGCAGCCCGGAACCGGGACTAGCAGGTACAGATACGCAGTATTTT.

The CDR3 loop is CASSRLADTQYF. DNA of the CDR3: TGTGCCAGCAGCAGGCTCGCAGATACGCAGTATTTT. The rearrangement uses TRBV21-1 and TRBJ2-3; the D call of TRBD1 is as the table states it, not checked on the DNA. TRBV21-1 has pseudogene status. This CDR3 is 12 amino acids long.

This clone was recorded a few times. The gene calls are TRBV2 and TRBJ1-2, with D perhaps TRBD1 (6 bases). Germline lookup yields CDR1 SNHLY and CDR2 FYNNEI. CDR3 size: 14 residues. V lost 4 bases to trimming and J lost 1 base, with 10 bases between them. The CDR3 sequence: CASSVWGRNYGYTF. For the CDR3, the DNA is TGTGCCAGCAGTGTATGGGGGCGTAACTATGGCTACACCTTC. The variable domain in full, with the rest retrieved from reference TRBV2 and TRBJ1-2, is EPEVTQTPSHQVTQMGQEVILRCVPISNHLYFYWYRQILGQKVEFLVSFYNNEISEKSEIFDDQFSVERPDGSNFTLKIRSTKLEDSAMYFCASSVWGRNYGYTFGSGTRLTVV.

This clone was counted once. The chain has TRBV20-1 and TRBJ2-3, with unresolved D. CDR3 length: 10 amino acids. Trimming took 4 bases from V and 8 from J, leaving 7 bases between them. Germline CDR1 reads DFQATT; CDR2 reads SNEGSKA (reference sequence). As DNA, the CDR3 is TGCAGTGCTACCTCGGGTACGCAGTATTTT. Residues: CSATSGTQYF.

CDR3 bases: TGTGCCAGCAGTTTGCGGGCAGGGAGGGACTATGGCTACACCTTC. This translates into CASSLRAGRDYGYTF. The chain carries TRBV28 and TRBJ1-2; tentative D call: TRBD1 (5 bases). The CDR3 loop spans 15 amino acids. Germline-derived CDR1 and CDR2 are MDHEN and SYDVKM. Between the trimmed V and J ends, which lost 3 bases and 3 bases, there was a span of 14 bases.

The CDR3 nucleotides read TGTGCCAGCAGTCCCCGACTAGCGGGGAGGCCCGGGGAGCTGTTTTTT. It yields the protein CASSPRLAGRPGELFF. This chain joins TRBV27 and TRBJ2-2, with 11 bases aligning to TRBD2. The CDR3 spans 16 residues. Germline CDR1 is MNHEY and CDR2 is SMNVEV (reference sequence). V lost 5 bases to trimming and J lost 6 bases; unmatched junction nucleotides: 8.

The chain is built from TRBV29-1 and TRBJ2-5; D may be TRBD1 (6 bases). This CDR3 has 12 residues. Trimming left V 7 bases short and J 8 bases short, with 17 bases between. Looked up from germline, CDR1 is SQVTM and CDR2 is ANQGSEA. CDR3 nucleotide sequence: TGCAGCGGTAAATTACCAGGGGAAACCCAGTACTTC. Translating it yields CSGKLPGETQYF.

The V and J genes are TRBV7-3 and TRBJ2-7, with D perhaps matching TRBD1 or TRBD2 (5 bases each). From germline, CDR1 is SGHTA and CDR2 FQGTGA. Trimming shortened V by 2 bases and J by 4 bases, and 15 bases separated the two germline ends. This CDR3 comprises 15 residues. The CDR3, as DNA: TGTGCCAGCAGCTTAGGCGGGCTGGGGCCTTACGAGCAGTACTTC. Translation: CASSLGGLGPYEQYF.

The chain couples TRBV5-8 to TRBJ1-1; TRBD1 aligns across 7 bases. With V trimmed by 0 bases and J by 11 bases, 4 bases remained unmatched. CDR1 SGHTS and CDR2 YDEGEE come from the germline V gene. The CDR3 covers 12 residues. The CDR3 reads CASSLATGRAFF. CDR3 coding DNA: TGTGCCAGCAGCTTGGCGACAGGGCGGGCTTTCTTT.

The J gene is TRBJ1-2, the V gene TRBV9, with 7 bases that match TRBD1. V shed 3 bases and J 2 bases; nucleotides not matched to a gene: 4. CDR3 length equals 14 residues. Germline CDR1 is SGDLS and CDR2 is YYNGEE. Here the CDR3 reads CASSEGTANYGYTF. DNA of the CDR3: TGTGCCAGCAGCGAGGGGACAGCAAACTATGGCTACACCTTC. Full variable domain (rest looked up from reference TRBV9 and TRBJ1-2): DSGVTQTPKHLITATGQRVTLRCSPRSGDLSVYWYQQSLDQGLQFLIQYYNGEERAKGNILERFSAQQFPDLHSELNLSSLELGDSALYFCASSEGTANYGYTFGSGTRLTVV.

The chain is built from TRBV19 and TRBJ2-7; the D gene could be TRBD1 or TRBD2 (5 bases each). Germline loops: CDR1 LNHDA, CDR2 SQIVND (reference sequence). This CDR3 contains 14 residues. V shed 3 bases and J shed 3 bases, with 12 bases lying between them. This chain's CDR3 is CASSMGPRDYEQYF. CDR3 DNA: TGTGCCAGTAGTATGGGACCGAGAGACTACGAGCAGTACTTC.

The chain carries TRBV7-3 and TRBJ2-3; D call uncertain. CDR1 and CDR2 from the germline V gene are SGHTA and FQGTGA. V gave up 2 bases and J gave up 6 bases, with 9 bases separating them. The CDR3 consists of 13 residues. In DNA form, the CDR3 reads TGTGCCAGCAGCTTATCCTATTTGGATACGCAGTATTTT. Translating it yields CASSLSYLDTQYF.

The chain is built from TRBV7-2 and TRBJ2-1; D perhaps matches TRBD2 (5 bases). The CDR3 sequence is 15 residues long. From germline, CDR1 is SGHTA and CDR2 FQGNSA. V was pared by 0 bases and J by 3 bases, with 9 bases between. The chain's CDR3 is CASSLAVAGYNEQFF. The DNA for the CDR3 is TGTGCCAGCAGCTTAGCGGTTGCGGGCTACAATGAGCAGTTCTTC.

V usage is TRBV6-5 and J usage is TRBJ2-7, with no clear D. In germline, CDR1 is MNHEY, CDR2 SVGAGI. This CDR3 region has 14 residues. The V and J ends lost 6 bases and 6 bases respectively, with 18 bases between them. In nucleotides, the CDR3 is TGTGCCAGCAGATCCACAAACACCCTCCGCGAGCAGTACTTC. Translation: CASRSTNTLREQYF.

The chain has TRBV4-2 and TRBJ2-7, with 11 bases identical to TRBD2. The trim removed 1 base at V and 4 bases at J, leaving 6 bases unmatched. CDR1 and CDR2 (germline): LGHNA, YNFKEQ. The CDR3 totals 16 residues. CDR3 region: CASSQVLAGGSYEQYF. The DNA of the CDR3 is TGTGCCAGCAGCCAAGTCCTAGCGGGAGGCTCGTACGAGCAGTACTTC.

The gene calls are TRBV7-9 and TRBJ2-5; TRBD2 aligns across 9 bases. The DNA end lines up better with TRBJ2-7; the J call may be wrong. The CDR3 is made up of 13 amino acids. Germline V gene lookup returns CDR1 SEHNR and CDR2 FQNEAQ (reference sequence). This CDR3 is CASTVHSGGEQYF. Written as DNA, the CDR3 is TGTGCCAGCACCGTACATAGCGGGGGCGAGCAGTACTTC.

The J gene is TRBJ1-3, the V gene TRBV19; D remains ambiguous. Trimming pared 7 bases from V and 1 base from J, leaving 17 bases between. Looked up from germline, CDR1 is LNHDA and CDR2 is SQIVND (reference sequence). This CDR3 contains 16 residues. The CDR3 loop is CASTLFSAGSGNTIYF. CDR3 DNA: TGTGCCAGTACTCTTTTTTCGGCAGGATCTGGAAACACCATATATTTT.

The chain combines TRBV7-8 with TRBJ2-1; D unresolved. CDR1 and CDR2 from the germline V gene are SGHVS and FQNEAQ. The V and J ends lost 3 bases and 2 bases respectively, with 8 bases between them. The CDR3 totals 14 residues. Here the CDR3 DNA reads TGTGCCAGCAGCTTCCTCGTGGCCTACAATGAGCAGTTCTTC. Protein sequence: CASSFLVAYNEQFF. Based on the CDR3 plus reference TRBV7-8 and TRBJ2-1, the full variable domain is GAGVSQSPRYKVAKRGQDVALRCDPISGHVSLFWYQQALGQGPEFLTYFQNEAQLDKSGLPSDRFFAERPEGSVSTLKIQRTQQEDSAVYLCASSFLVAYNEQFFGPGTRLTVL.

V and J are TRBV21-1 and TRBJ1-1. TRBV21-1 is termed a pseudogene. This CDR3 region has 14 residues. The CDR3 is CASSKERRGTEAFF. CDR3 sequence (DNA): TGTGCCAGCAGCAAAGAAAGACGTGGCACTGAAGCTTTCTTT.

The rearrangement links TRBV5-1 to TRBJ2-5, with a tentative D call TRBD1 (5 bases). Between the trimmed V and J ends, which lost 0 bases and 1 base, there was a span of 10 bases. The germline V gene has CDR1 SGHRS and CDR2 YFSETQ. The CDR3 totals 15 residues. In nucleotides, the CDR3 is TGCGCCAGCAGCTTGGCCGCGACAGTCCAAGAGACCCAGTACTTC. Translation gives CASSLAATVQETQYF.

This rearrangement joins TRBV2 to TRBJ1-2; no firm D call. The V end lost 9 bases, the J end lost 0 bases, and 8 bases lay between the germline ends. This CDR3 contains 12 residues. CDR1 and CDR2 from the germline V gene are SNHLY and FYNNEI. The CDR3 nucleotides are TGTGCCAGACGAAATACTAACTATGGCTACACCTTC. Its protein product is CARRNTNYGYTF.

The gene calls are TRBV5-1 and TRBJ2-3; 7 bases agree with TRBD2. The CDR3 is made up of 14 amino acids. The germline V gene has CDR1 SGHRS and CDR2 YFSETQ. V gave up 3 bases and J gave up 2 bases; unmatched junction bases: 3. Written as DNA, the CDR3 is TGCGCCAGCAGCTCGGGACTACCCACAGATACGCAGTATTTT. This translates into CASSSGLPTDTQYF.

V and J are TRBV6-6 and TRBJ2-6; tentative D call: TRBD1 (5 bases). CDR1 is MNHNY, CDR2 SVGAGI, per germline (reference sequence). The CDR3 runs 14 residues. Trimming removed 6 bases from V and 2 bases from J, with 8 bases in between. CDR3 sequence: CASSPGPGANVLTF. Here the CDR3 DNA reads TGTGCCAGCAGCCCAGGGCCTGGGGCCAACGTCCTGACTTTC.

The rearrangement links TRBV7-9 to TRBJ2-1; TRBD2 matches at 9 bases. The CDR3 is made up of 15 amino acids. The germline V gene encodes CDR1 SEHNR and CDR2 FQNEAQ (reference sequence). Unmatched junction bases numbered 6, after V lost 5 bases and J lost 4 bases. The CDR3 loop reads CASSPSSGAYNEQFF. The CDR3, as DNA: TGTGCCAGCAGCCCTTCTAGCGGGGCATACAATGAGCAGTTCTTC.

CDR3 bases: TGTGCCACCAGCAGAGCGCTCTTGGGAGAGCAGTACTTC. Encoded protein: CATSRALLGEQYF. V is TRBV15 and J is TRBJ2-7; D gene uncertain. V shed 1 base and J shed 7 bases, with 11 bases lying between them. This CDR3 spans 13 amino acids. Per the germline V gene, CDR1 is LNHNV and CDR2 is YYDKDF (reference sequence).

The chain uses TRBV5-8 and TRBJ1-5; 11 bases agree with TRBD1. The CDR3 loop spans 16 amino acids. The V and J ends lost 4 bases and 4 bases, in that order; junction bases with no gene match: 7. CDR1 and CDR2 from the germline V gene are SGHTS and YDEGEE. CDR3 nucleotide sequence: TGTGCCAGCAGCCGGGGACAGGGGGTGGGGAATCAGCCCCAGCATTTT. Protein product: CASSRGQGVGNQPQHF.

Only a few counts were recorded for this clone. The rearrangement links TRBV7-2 to TRBJ1-5; the D is unclear. V lost 1 base and J lost 2, with 12 bases in between. Per germline, CDR1 SGHTA and CDR2 FQGNSA. The CDR3 extends over 16 amino acids. The CDR3 coding sequence is TGTGCCAGCAGCTTAGGAGGGAGTTTTGGCAATCAGCCCCAGCATTTT. This codes for CASSLGGSFGNQPQHF.

This sequence joins TRBV5-1 and TRBJ1-1; D ambiguous. The CDR3 runs 15 residues. CDR1 SGHRS and CDR2 YFSETQ come from the germline V gene. The ends were cut back, 0 bases at V and 2 bases at J, with 11 bases in the middle. The CDR3: CASSLALLSNTEAFF. The CDR3 coding sequence is TGCGCCAGCAGCTTGGCCTTATTGTCCAACACTGAAGCTTTCTTT.